This T cell receptor (beta chain) came from a study of identical twins. The study's findings and limits: The study found that models underestimated out-of-frame TCR alpha sharing in monozygotic twins.

CDR1 MNHNS and CDR2 SASEGT come from the germline V gene. The CDR3 is 14 amino acids. V shed 5 bases and J 9 bases; nucleotides not matched to a gene: 8. Template switching (which added a universal primer site) was used, and cDNA carried unique molecular identifiers. MiXCR, run by TCRdb on the 5' RACE reads, gives a single entry per CDR3 protein. The table includes a few hundred thousand distinct CDR3 sequences, roughly 15% detected once. On this clonotype itself: Its cognate antigen is unknown.

These sequences were also reported in another study, on yellow fever vaccine responses in identical twins.

The genes are TRBV6-1 and TRBJ2-1, with TRBD1 identical over 9 bases. The sample taken for sequencing was CD4+ T cells sorted from blood. This sequence was found in a woman aged 18 to 35 in good health. The CDR3 coding sequence is TGTGCCAGCAGTACGGGACAGGGCTTTGGTGAGCAGTTCTTC. Its translation is CASSTGQGFGEQFF.